These 29 T cell receptor beta chains came from one sample sequenced in a study of blood T cell repertoires in COVID-19. Clones were sequenced by immunoSEQ multiplex PCR, and TCRdb holds only the in-frame ones, with some missing. The sample carries some 230,000 clones, 82% recorded once. The specimen sequenced was peripheral blood. The source is a woman aged 80 or over with COVID-19, enrolled during active disease.

The rearrangement joins TRBV7-2 to TRBJ1-5; D might be TRBD1 (5 bases). The CDR3 is 15 amino acids. CDR1 is SGHTA, CDR2 FQGNSA, per germline. The ends were cut back, 2 bases at V and 1 base at J, with 9 bases in the middle. The CDR3 nucleotides are TGTGCCAGCAGCTTACTTGGACAAAGCAATCAGCCCCAGCATTTT. Encoded protein: CASSLLGQSNQPQHF.

The chain's CDR3 is CAWSASRGTGGKPQHF. The DNA of the CDR3 is TGTGCCTGGAGTGCATCAAGGGGGACAGGGGGTAAGCCCCAGCATTTT. V and J are TRBV30 and TRBJ1-5; 11 bases agree with TRBD1. Germline assignment: CDR1 GTSNPN and CDR2 SVGIG (reference sequence). The V gene end was trimmed by 1 base and the J gene end by 8 bases; junction bases not matched to a gene: 10. The CDR3 sequence is 16 residues long. Full variable domain (remainder filled in from reference TRBV30 and TRBJ1-5): SQTIHQWPATLVQPVGSPLSLECTVEGTSNPNLYWYRQAAGRGLQLLFYSVGIGQISSEVPQNLSASRPQDRQFILSSKKLLLSDSGFYLCAWSASRGTGGKPQHFGDGTRLSIL.

The chain is built from TRBV5-6 and TRBJ1-1; 8 nucleotides agree with TRBD1. This CDR3 is built from 14 residues. CDR1 is SGHDT, CDR2 YYEEEE, per germline. V gave up 2 bases and J gave up 5 bases; unmatched junction bases: 5. The CDR3 DNA reads TGTGCCAGCAGCTTTGGACAGGGAACTACTGAAGCTTTCTTT. This gives the protein CASSFGQGTTEAFF.

The V and J genes are TRBV24-1 and TRBJ2-7, with 9 positions matching TRBD1. Germline CDR1 and CDR2: KGHDR and SFDVKD. V lost 2 bases, J lost 1 base, and 8 bases stayed unmatched. The CDR3 runs 17 residues. CDR3 protein: CATSDSPRTGVSYEQYF. The CDR3 bases are TGTGCCACCAGTGATTCCCCTAGGACAGGGGTATCCTACGAGCAGTACTTC.

V usage is TRBV4-2 and J usage is TRBJ1-5; weak D call: TRBD1 (6 bases). This CDR3 is built from 15 residues. The germline V gene encodes CDR1 LGHNA and CDR2 YNFKEQ. Trimming removed 4 bases from V and 9 bases from J, with 19 bases in between. The CDR3 sequence is CASSLQGPPSGPQHF. The CDR3 DNA reads as TGTGCCAGCAGCCTCCAGGGGCCTCCCAGCGGGCCCCAGCATTTT.

The chain joins TRBV2 to TRBJ1-2; D gene uncertain. The V gene lost 0 bases and the J gene lost 1 base, with 6 bases spanning the gap. CDR3 size: 14 residues. The germline CDR1 and CDR2 sequences are SNHLY and FYNNEI. The CDR3 nucleotides read TGTGCCAGCAGTGAAGCGGGCAATAACTATGGCTACACCTTC. Translation gives CASSEAGNNYGYTF.

The chain joins TRBV28 to TRBJ2-7; a possible D gene is TRBD2 (7 bases). The length of the CDR3 is 15 residues. CDR1 and CDR2 from the germline V gene are MDHEN and SYDVKM. V lost 5 bases and J lost 1, with 15 bases in between. For the CDR3, the DNA is TGTGCCAGCAGTCTACAAGGGGGGGGGTCCTACGAGCAGTACTTC. Translated, it gives CASSLQGGGSYEQYF.

This chain connects TRBV29-1 to TRBJ1-2; D gene ambiguous. This CDR3 has 13 amino acids. CDR1 is SQVTM, CDR2 ANQGSEA, per germline. V was pared by 4 bases and J by 5 bases, with 14 bases between. The CDR3 protein is CSVVPIPGYGYTF. In DNA form, the CDR3 reads TGCAGCGTTGTACCCATCCCGGGATATGGCTACACCTTC.

Notes on this clone: At one boundary the junction diverges from the germline segment, which might be a read error. J is TRBJ1-1 and V is TRBV18; D gene uncertain. The CDR3 is made up of 16 amino acids. CDR1 and CDR2 from the germline V gene are KGHSH and LQKENI. CDR3 sequence (DNA): TGTGCCAGCTCACCACCGGGGAGGAGCCCTTACACGGAAGCTTTCTTT. It encodes CASSPPGRSPYTEAFF.

The J gene is TRBJ1-4, the V gene TRBV28; 7 positions match TRBD1. This CDR3 contains 15 residues. V lost 7 bases, J lost 6 bases, and 11 bases stayed unmatched. Germline CDR1 and CDR2: MDHEN and SYDVKM. This CDR3 reads CASTRSQGGYEKLFF. The CDR3 nucleotides are TGTGCCAGCACCCGAAGTCAGGGGGGATATGAAAAACTGTTTTTT.

The chain links TRBV5-1 to TRBJ2-6; weak D call: TRBD2 (5 bases). V was trimmed by 7 bases and J by 2 bases, leaving 16 bases between them. In germline, CDR1 is SGHRS, CDR2 YFSETQ. The CDR3 sequence is 16 residues long. CDR3 amino acids: CASALLVLAGANVLTF. CDR3 DNA: TGCGCCAGCGCTTTACTAGTGCTCGCTGGGGCCAACGTCCTGACTTTC.

CDR3 sequence: CASKLDRVTGNTIYF. DNA of the CDR3: TGTGCCAGCAAGTTGGACAGGGTAACTGGAAACACCATATATTTT. V usage is TRBV2 and J usage is TRBJ1-3; 8 nucleotides line up with TRBD1. The ends lost 7 bases at V and 2 bases at J; junction bases unmatched: 7. Germline V gene lookup returns CDR1 SNHLY and CDR2 FYNNEI. This CDR3 comprises 15 residues.

The CDR3 DNA reads as TGTGCCAGCAGCTTAGGAGAGCCCAATGAGCAGTTCTTC. It encodes CASSLGEPNEQFF. V and J are TRBV11-2 and TRBJ2-1, with D unresolved. Per the germline V gene, CDR1 is SGHAT and CDR2 is FQNNGV. V was trimmed by 1 base and J by 6 bases, leaving 7 bases between them. CDR3 length: 13 residues.

The rearrangement uses TRBV27 and TRBJ2-7, with 10 bases matching TRBD1. Germline V gene sequence: CDR1 MNHEY, CDR2 SMNVEV (reference sequence). The V and J ends lost 3 bases and 3 bases, in that order; junction bases with no gene match: 2. The CDR3 spans 14 residues. Here the CDR3 DNA reads TGTGCCAGCAGTTTCCGGGACAGGGGCTACGAGCAGTACTTC. Protein sequence: CASSFRDRGYEQYF.

The genes are TRBV5-5 and TRBJ2-5; the D gene is possibly TRBD1 (6 bases). The CDR3 spans 15 residues. Germline V gene data show CDR1 as SGHKS and CDR2 as YYEKEE (reference sequence). V lost 1 base to trimming and J lost 5 bases, with 15 bases between them. The CDR3 DNA follows: TGTGCCAGCAGCTTGACCAGGGGAGTAGGCGAGACCCAGTACTTC. Protein product: CASSLTRGVGETQYF. The full variable domain, rest sourced from reference TRBV5-5 and TRBJ2-5, is DAGVTQSPTHLIKTRGQQVTLRCSPISGHKSVSWYQQVLGQGPQFIFQYYEKEERGRGNFPDRFSARQFPNYSSELNVNALLLGDSALYLCASSLTRGVGETQYFGPGTRLLVL.

The chain couples TRBV19 to TRBJ2-6, with D possibly matching TRBD2 (6 bases). Trimming removed 6 bases at V and 2 bases at J, with 14 bases between. The CDR3 spans 16 residues. Germline V CDR1 and CDR2: LNHDA, SQIVND (reference sequence). The CDR3: CASRPPGVTGANVLTF. CDR3 in DNA: TGTGCCAGTAGACCGCCGGGGGTAACTGGGGCCAACGTCCTGACTTTC.

The chain carries TRBV6-5 and TRBJ2-4; D may be TRBD2 (5 bases). Trimming took off 4 bases at V and 5 bases at J, with 6 bases between the two ends. This CDR3 spans 12 amino acids. CDR1 is MNHEY, CDR2 SVGAGI, per germline. CDR3 DNA sequence: TGTGCCAGCAGTTCGCGGGAAAACATTCAGTACTTC. It yields the protein CASSSRENIQYF.

The rearrangement uses TRBV6-5 and TRBJ1-1, with D perhaps TRBD1 (6 bases). The CDR3 totals 13 residues. CDR1 MNHEY and CDR2 SVGAGI come from the germline V gene. Trimming pared 8 bases from V and 4 bases from J, leaving 14 bases between. The CDR3 here is CASRDRSSTEAFF. CDR3 nucleotide sequence: TGTGCCAGCCGAGACAGGAGTAGCACTGAAGCTTTCTTT.

This clone was recorded a few times. The V call is TRBV28, the J call TRBJ1-5; 9 nucleotides match TRBD1. The CDR3 has 15 amino acids. Trimming took 8 bases from V and 1 from J; bases not matched to a gene: 6. Germline CDR1 is MDHEN and CDR2 is SYDVKM. CDR3 nucleotides: TGTGCCAGCTATGACAGGGGGTTGAGCAATCAGCCCCAGCATTTT. Translating gives CASYDRGLSNQPQHF.

This clone was observed a few times. The chain links TRBV6-6 to TRBJ1-4, with 11 bases aligning to TRBD1. The germline V gene has CDR1 MNHNY and CDR2 SVGAGI (reference sequence). The CDR3 extends over 15 amino acids. J gave up 4 bases and V 6 bases, and 4 bases lay outside the gene matches. CDR3 DNA sequence: TGTGCCAGCAGGGACAGGGGGCTGGATAATGAAAAACTGTTTTTT. Translating gives CASRDRGLDNEKLFF.

The chain recombines TRBV28 with TRBJ1-1; the match to TRBD1 covers 8 bases. Germline V gives CDR1 MDHEN, CDR2 SYDVKM. Losses at the gene ends were 6 bases for V and 8 bases for J; bases not matched to a gene: 17. The CDR3 consists of 16 residues. CDR3 sequence (DNA): TGTGCCAGCAGGACCCAGGGGGCCGGAATGGATTTAGAAGCTTTCTTT. Translated: CASRTQGAGMDLEAFF.

This clone was seen once. The chain uses TRBV27 and TRBJ2-7; 8 bases fit TRBD1. Germline loops: CDR1 MNHEY, CDR2 SMNVEV (reference sequence). The V and J ends lost 5 bases and 4 bases, in that order; junction bases with no gene match: 10. The CDR3 has 15 amino acids. CDR3 coding DNA: TGTGCCAGCAGTCAAAGGACAGGGTGGTCGTACGAGCAGTACTTC. It translates to CASSQRTGWSYEQYF.

The chain is built from TRBV6-5 and TRBJ1-5; D not certain. The CDR3 loop spans 14 amino acids. V shed 9 bases and J shed 6 bases, with 18 bases lying between them. CDR1 and CDR2 from the germline V gene are MNHEY and SVGAGI. The CDR3 nucleotides are TGTGCCAGTGGGCTGGCCCTGACGAGTCAGCCCCAGCATTTT. It codes for CASGLALTSQPQHF.

The J gene is TRBJ2-7, the V gene TRBV7-2, with D unresolved. The CDR3 totals 14 residues. CDR1 and CDR2 from the germline V gene are SGHTA and FQGNSA. The V end was cut by 5 bases, the J end by 0 bases, with 11 bases between. CDR3 DNA: TGTGCCAGCAGCCCCGAGCCGAGCTCCTACGAGCAGTACTTC. Translating gives CASSPEPSSYEQYF.

CDR3 bases: TGTGCCAGCAGCCAAGCGGAGACCCAGTACTTC. It is translated as CASSQAETQYF. This chain links TRBV3-1 (or the pseudogene TRBV3-2) with TRBJ2-5; D is ambiguous. Trimming cost V 1 base and J 5 bases, with 2 bases left between them. The CDR3 has 11 amino acids. Looked up from germline, CDR1 is LGHDT and CDR2 is YNNKEL (reference sequence).

The rearrangement uses TRBV5-1 and TRBJ1-6; the match to TRBD1 covers 8 bases. Germline trimming cut 5 bases from V and 7 bases from J; bases unmatched to any gene: 14. The CDR3 is 17 amino acids. The germline CDR1 and CDR2 sequences are SGHRS and YFSETQ. The CDR3 reads CASRGQGTSFTNSPLHF. The CDR3 DNA reads TGCGCCAGCAGAGGACAGGGTACCTCCTTTACGAATTCACCCCTCCACTTT.

V and J are TRBV9 and TRBJ2-2; a possible D gene is TRBD1 (5 bases). CDR3 length: 15 amino acids. Per the germline V gene, CDR1 is SGDLS and CDR2 is YYNGEE. V lost 0 bases and J lost 6, with 12 bases in between. The CDR3: CASSVDRNRAGELFF. DNA of the CDR3: TGTGCCAGCAGCGTAGACAGGAACAGAGCCGGGGAGCTGTTTTTT.

The chain has TRBV5-6 and TRBJ1-6; 7 bases match TRBD1. Germline assignment: CDR1 SGHDT and CDR2 YYEEEE. The J segment lost 6 bases and the V segment lost 2 bases, leaving 5 bases of the junction unmatched. This CDR3 is 15 amino acids long. The CDR3 coding sequence is TGTGCCAGCAGCTTATCGACAGGGATTAATTCACCCCTCCACTTT. It is translated as CASSLSTGINSPLHF.

The chain joins TRBV18 to TRBJ2-2, with 12 positions matching TRBD1. Germline V gene sequence: CDR1 KGHSH, CDR2 LQKENI. The CDR3 spans 16 residues. After removal of 5 bases from V and 1 base from J, the junction contained 2 bases not matched to a gene. CDR3: CASSWDRGLNTGELFF. CDR3 in DNA: TGTGCCAGCTCATGGGACAGGGGGCTGAACACCGGGGAGCTGTTTTTT.